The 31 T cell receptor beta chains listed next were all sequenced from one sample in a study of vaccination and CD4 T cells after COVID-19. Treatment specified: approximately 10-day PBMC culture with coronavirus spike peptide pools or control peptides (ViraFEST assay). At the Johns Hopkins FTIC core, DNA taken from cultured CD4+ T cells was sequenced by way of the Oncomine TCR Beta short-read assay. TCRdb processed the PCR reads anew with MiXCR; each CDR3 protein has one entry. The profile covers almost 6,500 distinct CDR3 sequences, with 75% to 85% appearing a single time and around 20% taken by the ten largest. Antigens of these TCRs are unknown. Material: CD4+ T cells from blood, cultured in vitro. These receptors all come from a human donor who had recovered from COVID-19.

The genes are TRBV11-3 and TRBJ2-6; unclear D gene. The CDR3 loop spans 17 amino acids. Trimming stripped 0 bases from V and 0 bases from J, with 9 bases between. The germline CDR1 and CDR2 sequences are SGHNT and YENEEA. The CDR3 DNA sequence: TGTGCCAGCAGCTTAGAGGCCGTCGTCTCTGGGGCCAACGTCCTGACTTTC. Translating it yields CASSLEAVVSGANVLTF.

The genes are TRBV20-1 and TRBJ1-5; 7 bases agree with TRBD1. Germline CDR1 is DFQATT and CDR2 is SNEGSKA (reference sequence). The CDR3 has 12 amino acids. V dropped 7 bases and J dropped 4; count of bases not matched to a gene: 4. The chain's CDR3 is CSVGTVNQPQHF. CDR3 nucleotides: TGCAGTGTTGGGACAGTTAATCAGCCCCAGCATTTT.

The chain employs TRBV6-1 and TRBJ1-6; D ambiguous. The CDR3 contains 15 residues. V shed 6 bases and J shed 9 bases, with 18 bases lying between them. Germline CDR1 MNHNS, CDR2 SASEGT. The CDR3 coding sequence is TGTGCCAGCAGGCTATTGGGAGAAAGTTTTTCACCCCTCCACTTT. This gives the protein CASRLLGESFSPLHF.

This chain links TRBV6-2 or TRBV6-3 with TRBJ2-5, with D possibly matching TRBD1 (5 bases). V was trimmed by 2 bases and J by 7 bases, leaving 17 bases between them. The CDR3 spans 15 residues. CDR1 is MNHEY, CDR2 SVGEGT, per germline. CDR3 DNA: TGTGCCAGCAGTTACAAGACAGTAAGGGTTGGGACCCAGTACTTC. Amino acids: CASSYKTVRVGTQYF.

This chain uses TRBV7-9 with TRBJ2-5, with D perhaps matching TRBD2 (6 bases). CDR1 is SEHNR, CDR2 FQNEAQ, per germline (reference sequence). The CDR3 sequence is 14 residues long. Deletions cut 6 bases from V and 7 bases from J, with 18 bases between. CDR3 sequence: CASRLTDGGTTQYF. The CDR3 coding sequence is TGTGCCAGCAGGCTTACGGATGGGGGGACGACCCAGTACTTC.

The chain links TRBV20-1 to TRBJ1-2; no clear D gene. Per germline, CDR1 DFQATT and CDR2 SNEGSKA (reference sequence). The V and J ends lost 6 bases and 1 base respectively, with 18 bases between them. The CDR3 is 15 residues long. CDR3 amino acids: CSAPPPPGGNYGYTF. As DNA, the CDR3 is TGCAGTGCCCCCCCACCCCCGGGAGGTAACTATGGCTACACCTTC.

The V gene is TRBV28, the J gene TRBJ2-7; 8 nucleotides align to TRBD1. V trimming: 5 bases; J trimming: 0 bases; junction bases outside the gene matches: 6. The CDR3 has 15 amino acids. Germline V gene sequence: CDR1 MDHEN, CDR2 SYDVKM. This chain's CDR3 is CASSPPGTGSYEQYF. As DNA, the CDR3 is TGTGCCAGCAGTCCCCCCGGGACAGGCTCCTACGAGCAGTACTTC.

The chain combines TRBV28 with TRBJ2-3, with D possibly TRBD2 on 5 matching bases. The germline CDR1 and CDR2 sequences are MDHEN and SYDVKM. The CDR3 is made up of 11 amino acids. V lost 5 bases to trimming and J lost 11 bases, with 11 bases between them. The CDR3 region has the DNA TGTGCCAGCAGTCTGAGGGCTGAGCAGTATTTT. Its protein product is CASSLRAEQYF.

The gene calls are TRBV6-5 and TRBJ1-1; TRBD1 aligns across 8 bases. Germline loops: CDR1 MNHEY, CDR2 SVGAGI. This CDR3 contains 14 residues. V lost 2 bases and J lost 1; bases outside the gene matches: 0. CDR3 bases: TGTGCCAGCAGTTACCAGGGGGCGAACACTGAAGCTTTCTTT. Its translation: CASSYQGANTEAFF.

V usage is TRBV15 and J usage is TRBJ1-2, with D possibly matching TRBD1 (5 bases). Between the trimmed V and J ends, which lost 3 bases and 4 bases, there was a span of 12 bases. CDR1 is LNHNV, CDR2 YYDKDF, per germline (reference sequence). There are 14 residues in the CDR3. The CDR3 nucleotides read TGTGCCACCAGCAGTTTAGGGGTTCCCTATGGCTACACCTTC. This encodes CATSSLGVPYGYTF.

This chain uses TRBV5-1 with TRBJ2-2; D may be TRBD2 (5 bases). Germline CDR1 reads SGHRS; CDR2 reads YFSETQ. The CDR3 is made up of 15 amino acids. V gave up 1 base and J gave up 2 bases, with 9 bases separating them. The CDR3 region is CASSLPTTNTGELFF. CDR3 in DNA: TGCGCCAGCAGCTTGCCGACTACCAACACCGGGGAGCTGTTTTTT.

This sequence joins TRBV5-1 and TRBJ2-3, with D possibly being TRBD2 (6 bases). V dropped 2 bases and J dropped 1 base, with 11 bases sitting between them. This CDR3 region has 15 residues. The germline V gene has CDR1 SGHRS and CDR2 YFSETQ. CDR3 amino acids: CASSFGGEGTDTQYF. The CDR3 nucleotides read TGCGCCAGCAGCTTTGGAGGGGAGGGCACAGATACGCAGTATTTT.

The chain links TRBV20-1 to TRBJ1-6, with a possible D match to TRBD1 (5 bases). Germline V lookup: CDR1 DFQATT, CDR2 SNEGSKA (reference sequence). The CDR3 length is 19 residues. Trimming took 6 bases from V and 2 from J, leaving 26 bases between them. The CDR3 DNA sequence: TGCAGTGCCGCCCGGCCCTACAGTTTTCCGGGGGCCTATAATTCACCCCTCCACTTT. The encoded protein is CSAARPYSFPGAYNSPLHF.

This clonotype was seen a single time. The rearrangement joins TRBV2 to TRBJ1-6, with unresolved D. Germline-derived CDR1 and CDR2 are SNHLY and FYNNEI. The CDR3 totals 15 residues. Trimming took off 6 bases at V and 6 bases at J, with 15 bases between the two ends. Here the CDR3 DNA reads TGTGCCAGCAGACGAAACTTTCAAATTAATTCACCCCTCCACTTT. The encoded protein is CASRRNFQINSPLHF.

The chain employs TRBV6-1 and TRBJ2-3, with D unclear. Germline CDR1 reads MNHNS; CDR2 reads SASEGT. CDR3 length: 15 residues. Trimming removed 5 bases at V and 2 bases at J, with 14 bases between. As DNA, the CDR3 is TGTGCCAGCAGTAGCCCGTCGGGCCTCACAGATACGCAGTATTTT. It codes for CASSSPSGLTDTQYF.

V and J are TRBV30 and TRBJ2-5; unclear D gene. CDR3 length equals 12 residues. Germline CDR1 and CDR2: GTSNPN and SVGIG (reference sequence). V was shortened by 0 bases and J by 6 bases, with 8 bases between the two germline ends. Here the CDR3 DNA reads TGTGCCTGGAGTGTACGCCTCCAGACCCAGTACTTC. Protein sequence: CAWSVRLQTQYF.

This CDR3 is CASRSKGEKLFF. CDR3 sequence (DNA): TGTGCCAGCAGGAGTAAGGGTGAAAAACTGTTTTTT. The gene calls are TRBV6-1 and TRBJ1-4, with D hard to call. The germline V and J ends were trimmed by 6 bases and 7 bases, with 9 bases remaining between them. The V gene's germline CDR1 is MNHNS and CDR2 SASEGT. This CDR3 region has 12 residues.

The CDR3 sequence: CSARRTGGTGELFF. The CDR3 bases are TGCAGTGCTAGAAGGACAGGGGGCACCGGGGAGCTGTTTTTT. This chain uses TRBV20-1 with TRBJ2-2; TRBD1 matches 10 bases. Trimming at V came to 2 bases and at J to 4 bases, leaving 1 base not matched to a gene. The CDR3 is made up of 14 amino acids. Germline V gene lookup returns CDR1 DFQATT and CDR2 SNEGSKA (reference sequence).

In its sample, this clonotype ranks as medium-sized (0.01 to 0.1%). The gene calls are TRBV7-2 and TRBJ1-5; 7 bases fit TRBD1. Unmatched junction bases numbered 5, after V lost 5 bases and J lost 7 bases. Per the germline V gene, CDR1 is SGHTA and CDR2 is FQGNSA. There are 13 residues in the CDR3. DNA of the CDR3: TGTGCCAGCAGCACTAGGGGGCAGCAGCCCCAGCATTTT. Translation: CASSTRGQQPQHF.

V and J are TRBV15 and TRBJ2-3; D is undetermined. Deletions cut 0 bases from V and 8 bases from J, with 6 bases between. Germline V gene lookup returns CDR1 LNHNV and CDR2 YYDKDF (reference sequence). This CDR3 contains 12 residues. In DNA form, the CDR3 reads TGTGCCACCAGCAGAGATCGGGTTACGCAGTATTTT. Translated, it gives CATSRDRVTQYF.

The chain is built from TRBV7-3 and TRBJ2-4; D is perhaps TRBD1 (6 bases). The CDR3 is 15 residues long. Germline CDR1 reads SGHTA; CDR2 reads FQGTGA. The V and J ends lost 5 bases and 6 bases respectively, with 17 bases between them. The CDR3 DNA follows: TGTGCCAGCAGCCTTGGGACATCCAGGGGAAACATTCAGTACTTC. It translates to CASSLGTSRGNIQYF.

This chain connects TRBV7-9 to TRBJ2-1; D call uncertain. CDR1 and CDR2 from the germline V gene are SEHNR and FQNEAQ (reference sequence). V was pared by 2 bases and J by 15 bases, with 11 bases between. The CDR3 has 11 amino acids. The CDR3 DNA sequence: TGTGCCAGCAGCTTACTGGGGTTCGCGTTCTTC. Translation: CASSLLGFAFF.

DNA for the CDR3: TGCAGTGCTAAGGACAGCCGTCTTACTAACTATGGCTACACCTTC. It is translated as CSAKDSRLTNYGYTF. The chain carries TRBV20-1 and TRBJ1-2; maybe TRBD1 (6 bases). This CDR3 contains 15 residues. The ends were cut back, 4 bases at V and 0 bases at J, with 15 bases in the middle. CDR1 DFQATT and CDR2 SNEGSKA come from the germline V gene (reference sequence).

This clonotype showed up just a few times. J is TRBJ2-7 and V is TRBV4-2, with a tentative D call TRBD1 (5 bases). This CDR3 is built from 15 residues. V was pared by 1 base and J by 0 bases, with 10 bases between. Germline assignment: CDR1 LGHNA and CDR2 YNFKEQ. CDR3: CASSQARTRSYEQYF. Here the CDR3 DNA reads TGTGCCAGCAGCCAAGCGCGGACACGCTCCTACGAGCAGTACTTC.

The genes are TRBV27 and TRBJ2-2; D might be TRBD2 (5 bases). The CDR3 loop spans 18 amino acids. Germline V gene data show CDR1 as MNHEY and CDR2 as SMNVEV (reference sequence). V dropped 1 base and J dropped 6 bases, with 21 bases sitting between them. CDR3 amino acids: CASSLLSLGLSTAGELFF. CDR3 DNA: TGTGCCAGCAGTTTATTAAGTTTAGGACTCAGCACCGCCGGGGAGCTGTTTTTT.

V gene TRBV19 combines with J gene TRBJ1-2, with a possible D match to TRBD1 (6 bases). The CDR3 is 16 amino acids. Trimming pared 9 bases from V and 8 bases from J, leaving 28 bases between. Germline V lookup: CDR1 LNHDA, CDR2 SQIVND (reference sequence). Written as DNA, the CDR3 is TGTGCCAGCCAAAGGGGAGACAGGAGAGAGGAGCGGGGCTACACCTTC. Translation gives CASQRGDRREERGYTF.

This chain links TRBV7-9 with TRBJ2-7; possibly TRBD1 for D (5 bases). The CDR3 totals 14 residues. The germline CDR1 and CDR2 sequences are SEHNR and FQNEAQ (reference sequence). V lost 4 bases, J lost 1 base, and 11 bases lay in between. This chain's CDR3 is CASSYDSLSYEQYF. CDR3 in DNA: TGTGCCAGCAGCTATGACAGCCTTTCCTACGAGCAGTACTTC.

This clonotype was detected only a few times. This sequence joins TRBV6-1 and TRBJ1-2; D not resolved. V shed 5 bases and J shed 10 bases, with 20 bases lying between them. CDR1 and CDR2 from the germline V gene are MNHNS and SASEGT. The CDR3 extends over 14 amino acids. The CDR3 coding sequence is TGTGCCAGCAGTCCGTATACCGGACGTATGGTCTACACCTTC. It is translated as CASSPYTGRMVYTF.

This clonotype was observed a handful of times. As DNA, the CDR3 is TGCAGTGCTAGAGATCGGAAGGTAGCGGGGGGCTCCTACAATGAGCAGTTCTTC. Protein: CSARDRKVAGGSYNEQFF. The genes are TRBV20-1 and TRBJ2-1; 10 bases match TRBD2. The V and J ends lost 0 bases and 0 bases, in that order; junction bases with no gene match: 8. Germline lookup yields CDR1 DFQATT and CDR2 SNEGSKA (reference sequence). CDR3 size: 18 residues.

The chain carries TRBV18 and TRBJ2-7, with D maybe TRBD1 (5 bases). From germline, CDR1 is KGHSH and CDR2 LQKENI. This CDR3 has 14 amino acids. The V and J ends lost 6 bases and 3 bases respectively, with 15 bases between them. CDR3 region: CASSYQQENYEQYF. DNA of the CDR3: TGTGCCAGCTCGTACCAACAGGAGAACTACGAGCAGTACTTC.

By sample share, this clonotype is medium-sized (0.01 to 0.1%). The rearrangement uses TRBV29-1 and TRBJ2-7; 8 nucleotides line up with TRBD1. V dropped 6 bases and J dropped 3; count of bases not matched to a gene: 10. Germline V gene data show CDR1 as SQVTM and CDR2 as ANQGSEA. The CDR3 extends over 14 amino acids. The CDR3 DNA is TGCAGCGTGGGTGGGGACAGGACACTCTACGAGCAGTACTTC. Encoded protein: CSVGGDRTLYEQYF.